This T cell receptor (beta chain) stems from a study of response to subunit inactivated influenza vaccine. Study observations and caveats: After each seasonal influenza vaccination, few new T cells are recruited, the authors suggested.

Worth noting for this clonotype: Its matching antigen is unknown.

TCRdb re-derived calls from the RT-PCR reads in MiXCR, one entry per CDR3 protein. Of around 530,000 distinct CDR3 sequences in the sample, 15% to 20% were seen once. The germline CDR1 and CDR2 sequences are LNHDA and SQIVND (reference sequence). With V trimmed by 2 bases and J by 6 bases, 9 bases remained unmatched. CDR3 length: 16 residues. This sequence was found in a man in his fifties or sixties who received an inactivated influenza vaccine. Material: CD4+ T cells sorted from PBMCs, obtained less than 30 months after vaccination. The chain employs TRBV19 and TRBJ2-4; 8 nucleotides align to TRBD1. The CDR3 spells CASSILSGQVGNIQYF. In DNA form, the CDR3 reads TGTGCCAGTAGTATACTTTCGGGACAGGTTGGAAACATTCAGTACTTC.